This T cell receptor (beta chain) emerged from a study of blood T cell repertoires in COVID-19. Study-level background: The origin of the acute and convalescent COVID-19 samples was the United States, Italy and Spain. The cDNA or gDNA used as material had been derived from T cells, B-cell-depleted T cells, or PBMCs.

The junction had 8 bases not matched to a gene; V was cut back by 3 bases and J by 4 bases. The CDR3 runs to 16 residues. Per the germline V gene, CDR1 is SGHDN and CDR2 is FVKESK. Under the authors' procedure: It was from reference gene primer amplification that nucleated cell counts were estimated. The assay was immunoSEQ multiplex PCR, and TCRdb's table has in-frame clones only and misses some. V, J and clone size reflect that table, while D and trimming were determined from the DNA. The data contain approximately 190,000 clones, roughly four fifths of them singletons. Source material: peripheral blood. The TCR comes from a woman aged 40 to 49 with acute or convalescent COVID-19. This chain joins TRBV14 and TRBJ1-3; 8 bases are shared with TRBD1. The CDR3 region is CASSQLKGQVGNTIYF. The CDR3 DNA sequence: TGTGCCAGCAGCCAGCTCAAGGGACAGGTCGGAAACACCATATATTTT.